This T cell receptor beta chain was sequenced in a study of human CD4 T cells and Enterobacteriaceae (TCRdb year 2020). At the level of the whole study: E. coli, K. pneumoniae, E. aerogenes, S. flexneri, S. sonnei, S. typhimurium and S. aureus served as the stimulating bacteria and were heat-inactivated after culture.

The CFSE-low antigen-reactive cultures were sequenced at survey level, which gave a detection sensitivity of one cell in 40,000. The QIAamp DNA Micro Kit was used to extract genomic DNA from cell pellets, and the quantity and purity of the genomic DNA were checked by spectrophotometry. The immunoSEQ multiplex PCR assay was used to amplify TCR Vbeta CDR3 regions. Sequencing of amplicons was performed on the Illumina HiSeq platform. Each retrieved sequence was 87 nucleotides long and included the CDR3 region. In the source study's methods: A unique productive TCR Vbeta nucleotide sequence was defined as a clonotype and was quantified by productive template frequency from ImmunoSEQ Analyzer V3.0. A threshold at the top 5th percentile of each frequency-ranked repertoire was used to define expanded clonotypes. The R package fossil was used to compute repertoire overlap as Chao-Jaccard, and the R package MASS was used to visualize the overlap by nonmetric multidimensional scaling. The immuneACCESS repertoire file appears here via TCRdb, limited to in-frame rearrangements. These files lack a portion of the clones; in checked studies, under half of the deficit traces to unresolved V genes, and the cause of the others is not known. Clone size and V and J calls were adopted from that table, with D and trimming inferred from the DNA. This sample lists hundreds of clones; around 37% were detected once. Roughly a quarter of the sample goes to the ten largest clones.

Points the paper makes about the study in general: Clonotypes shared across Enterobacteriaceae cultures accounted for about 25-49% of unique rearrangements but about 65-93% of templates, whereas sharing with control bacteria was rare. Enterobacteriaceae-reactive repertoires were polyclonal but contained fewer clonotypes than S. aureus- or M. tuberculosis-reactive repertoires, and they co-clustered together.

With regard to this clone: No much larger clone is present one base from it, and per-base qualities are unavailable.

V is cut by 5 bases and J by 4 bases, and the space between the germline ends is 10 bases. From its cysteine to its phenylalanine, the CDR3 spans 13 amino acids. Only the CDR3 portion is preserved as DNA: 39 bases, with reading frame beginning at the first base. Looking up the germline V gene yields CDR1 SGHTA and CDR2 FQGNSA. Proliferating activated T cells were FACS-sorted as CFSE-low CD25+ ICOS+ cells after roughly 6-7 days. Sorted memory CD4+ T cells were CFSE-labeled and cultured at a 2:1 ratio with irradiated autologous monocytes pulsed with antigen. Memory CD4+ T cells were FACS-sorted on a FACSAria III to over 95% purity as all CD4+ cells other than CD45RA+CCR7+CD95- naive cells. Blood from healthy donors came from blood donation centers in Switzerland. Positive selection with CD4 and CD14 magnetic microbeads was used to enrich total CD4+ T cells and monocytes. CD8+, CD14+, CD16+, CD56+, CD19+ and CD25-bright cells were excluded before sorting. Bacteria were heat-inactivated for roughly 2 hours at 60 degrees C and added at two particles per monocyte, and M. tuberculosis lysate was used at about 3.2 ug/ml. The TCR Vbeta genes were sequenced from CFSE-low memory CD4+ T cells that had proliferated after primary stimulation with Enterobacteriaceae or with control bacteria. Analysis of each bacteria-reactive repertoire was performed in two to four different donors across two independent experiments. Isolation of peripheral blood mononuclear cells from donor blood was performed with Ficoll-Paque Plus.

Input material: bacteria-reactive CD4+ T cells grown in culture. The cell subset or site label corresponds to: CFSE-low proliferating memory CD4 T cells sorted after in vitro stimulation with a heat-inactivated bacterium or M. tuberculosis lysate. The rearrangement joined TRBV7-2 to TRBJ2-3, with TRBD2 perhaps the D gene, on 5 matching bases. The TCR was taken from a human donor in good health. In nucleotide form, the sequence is TGTGCCAGCAGCCGTACAGCGGCAGATACGCAGTATTTT. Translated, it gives CASSRTAADTQYF.